These 2 T cell receptor beta chains were sequenced from one sample in a study of regulatory T cells in long-lasting Graves disease (dated by TCRdb to about 2021). The sample's time point label is to be understood as: newly diagnosed GD, antithyroid drugs for less than 3 months. RNA was extracted from PBMCs in TRIzol for both TCR sequencing and RNA sequencing. Libraries came from multiplex PCR. Sequenced on an Illumina HiSeq 4000. To build TCR beta libraries, CDR3 regions were amplified by Arm-PCR using iRepertoire HTBI primers. In-frame beta chains were kept once TCRdb had trimmed the public reads at Q25 with fastp and called clones with MiXCR. Each entry merges the rows of one CDR3 protein and shows their most common DNA and genes. Here the sample has over 400,000 distinct CDR3 sequences; about 15% occur a single time. The top ten clones comprise roughly 18% of the sample. These data also formed part of another study, on T cells in Graves' hyperthyroidism and ophthalmopathy.

Sample: peripheral blood mononuclear cells (PBMCs), taken at new diagnosis, from a patient treated with antithyroid drugs. Receptor source: a woman in her forties or fifties with Graves disease. Donor details come from another sample of the same person, matched by shared clones.

Many counts were recorded for this clonotype. Here the CDR3 DNA reads TGTGCCAGCATAGTCTCGGGGGATCAGCCCCAGCATTTT. This gives the protein CASIVSGDQPQHF. V usage is TRBV28 and J usage is TRBJ1-5, with TRBD1 as a possible D gene (5 bases). V lost 7 bases and J 5 bases, leaving 12 bases between the germline ends. Germline V lookup: CDR1 MDHEN, CDR2 SYDVKM. This CDR3 comprises 13 residues.

This clonotype has just a few counts. This chain uses TRBV4-1 with TRBJ2-7, with 10 bases aligning to TRBD2. Losses at the gene ends were 4 bases for V and 6 bases for J; bases not matched to a gene: 9. Looked up from germline, CDR1 is MGHRA and CDR2 is YSYEKL. The CDR3 is 15 residues long. The CDR3 loop reads CASSRGGLAGVEQYF. CDR3 sequence (DNA): TGCGCCAGCAGCCGGGGGGGGCTAGCGGGAGTCGAGCAGTACTTC.